This T cell receptor (beta chain) was captured by sequencing in a study of cytomegalovirus exposure and HLA in healthy donors. General observations from the study: Many donors carried some public TCRs, although rarity characterized most TCR sequences.

This clone has a handful of counts. Its antigen is currently unknown. The PCR used 60 Vbeta and 13 Jbeta primers. TCRdb's copy holds only in-frame clones and misses some; the assay was immunoSEQ multiplex PCR. The table has about 140,000 clones, almost 80% seen once. Source material: PBMCs. This receptor was obtained from a woman aged 25 to 39 in good health and CMV-seronegative.

The CDR3 protein is CASSLTGNEQYF. CDR3 DNA: TGTGCCAGCAGCCTGACAGGTAACGAGCAGTACTTC. The chain employs TRBV9 and TRBJ2-7; TRBD1 might be the D (6 bases). CDR3 length: 12 amino acids. Germline V gene data show CDR1 as SGDLS and CDR2 as YYNGEE. V lost 4 bases and J 5 bases, leaving 10 bases between the germline ends.